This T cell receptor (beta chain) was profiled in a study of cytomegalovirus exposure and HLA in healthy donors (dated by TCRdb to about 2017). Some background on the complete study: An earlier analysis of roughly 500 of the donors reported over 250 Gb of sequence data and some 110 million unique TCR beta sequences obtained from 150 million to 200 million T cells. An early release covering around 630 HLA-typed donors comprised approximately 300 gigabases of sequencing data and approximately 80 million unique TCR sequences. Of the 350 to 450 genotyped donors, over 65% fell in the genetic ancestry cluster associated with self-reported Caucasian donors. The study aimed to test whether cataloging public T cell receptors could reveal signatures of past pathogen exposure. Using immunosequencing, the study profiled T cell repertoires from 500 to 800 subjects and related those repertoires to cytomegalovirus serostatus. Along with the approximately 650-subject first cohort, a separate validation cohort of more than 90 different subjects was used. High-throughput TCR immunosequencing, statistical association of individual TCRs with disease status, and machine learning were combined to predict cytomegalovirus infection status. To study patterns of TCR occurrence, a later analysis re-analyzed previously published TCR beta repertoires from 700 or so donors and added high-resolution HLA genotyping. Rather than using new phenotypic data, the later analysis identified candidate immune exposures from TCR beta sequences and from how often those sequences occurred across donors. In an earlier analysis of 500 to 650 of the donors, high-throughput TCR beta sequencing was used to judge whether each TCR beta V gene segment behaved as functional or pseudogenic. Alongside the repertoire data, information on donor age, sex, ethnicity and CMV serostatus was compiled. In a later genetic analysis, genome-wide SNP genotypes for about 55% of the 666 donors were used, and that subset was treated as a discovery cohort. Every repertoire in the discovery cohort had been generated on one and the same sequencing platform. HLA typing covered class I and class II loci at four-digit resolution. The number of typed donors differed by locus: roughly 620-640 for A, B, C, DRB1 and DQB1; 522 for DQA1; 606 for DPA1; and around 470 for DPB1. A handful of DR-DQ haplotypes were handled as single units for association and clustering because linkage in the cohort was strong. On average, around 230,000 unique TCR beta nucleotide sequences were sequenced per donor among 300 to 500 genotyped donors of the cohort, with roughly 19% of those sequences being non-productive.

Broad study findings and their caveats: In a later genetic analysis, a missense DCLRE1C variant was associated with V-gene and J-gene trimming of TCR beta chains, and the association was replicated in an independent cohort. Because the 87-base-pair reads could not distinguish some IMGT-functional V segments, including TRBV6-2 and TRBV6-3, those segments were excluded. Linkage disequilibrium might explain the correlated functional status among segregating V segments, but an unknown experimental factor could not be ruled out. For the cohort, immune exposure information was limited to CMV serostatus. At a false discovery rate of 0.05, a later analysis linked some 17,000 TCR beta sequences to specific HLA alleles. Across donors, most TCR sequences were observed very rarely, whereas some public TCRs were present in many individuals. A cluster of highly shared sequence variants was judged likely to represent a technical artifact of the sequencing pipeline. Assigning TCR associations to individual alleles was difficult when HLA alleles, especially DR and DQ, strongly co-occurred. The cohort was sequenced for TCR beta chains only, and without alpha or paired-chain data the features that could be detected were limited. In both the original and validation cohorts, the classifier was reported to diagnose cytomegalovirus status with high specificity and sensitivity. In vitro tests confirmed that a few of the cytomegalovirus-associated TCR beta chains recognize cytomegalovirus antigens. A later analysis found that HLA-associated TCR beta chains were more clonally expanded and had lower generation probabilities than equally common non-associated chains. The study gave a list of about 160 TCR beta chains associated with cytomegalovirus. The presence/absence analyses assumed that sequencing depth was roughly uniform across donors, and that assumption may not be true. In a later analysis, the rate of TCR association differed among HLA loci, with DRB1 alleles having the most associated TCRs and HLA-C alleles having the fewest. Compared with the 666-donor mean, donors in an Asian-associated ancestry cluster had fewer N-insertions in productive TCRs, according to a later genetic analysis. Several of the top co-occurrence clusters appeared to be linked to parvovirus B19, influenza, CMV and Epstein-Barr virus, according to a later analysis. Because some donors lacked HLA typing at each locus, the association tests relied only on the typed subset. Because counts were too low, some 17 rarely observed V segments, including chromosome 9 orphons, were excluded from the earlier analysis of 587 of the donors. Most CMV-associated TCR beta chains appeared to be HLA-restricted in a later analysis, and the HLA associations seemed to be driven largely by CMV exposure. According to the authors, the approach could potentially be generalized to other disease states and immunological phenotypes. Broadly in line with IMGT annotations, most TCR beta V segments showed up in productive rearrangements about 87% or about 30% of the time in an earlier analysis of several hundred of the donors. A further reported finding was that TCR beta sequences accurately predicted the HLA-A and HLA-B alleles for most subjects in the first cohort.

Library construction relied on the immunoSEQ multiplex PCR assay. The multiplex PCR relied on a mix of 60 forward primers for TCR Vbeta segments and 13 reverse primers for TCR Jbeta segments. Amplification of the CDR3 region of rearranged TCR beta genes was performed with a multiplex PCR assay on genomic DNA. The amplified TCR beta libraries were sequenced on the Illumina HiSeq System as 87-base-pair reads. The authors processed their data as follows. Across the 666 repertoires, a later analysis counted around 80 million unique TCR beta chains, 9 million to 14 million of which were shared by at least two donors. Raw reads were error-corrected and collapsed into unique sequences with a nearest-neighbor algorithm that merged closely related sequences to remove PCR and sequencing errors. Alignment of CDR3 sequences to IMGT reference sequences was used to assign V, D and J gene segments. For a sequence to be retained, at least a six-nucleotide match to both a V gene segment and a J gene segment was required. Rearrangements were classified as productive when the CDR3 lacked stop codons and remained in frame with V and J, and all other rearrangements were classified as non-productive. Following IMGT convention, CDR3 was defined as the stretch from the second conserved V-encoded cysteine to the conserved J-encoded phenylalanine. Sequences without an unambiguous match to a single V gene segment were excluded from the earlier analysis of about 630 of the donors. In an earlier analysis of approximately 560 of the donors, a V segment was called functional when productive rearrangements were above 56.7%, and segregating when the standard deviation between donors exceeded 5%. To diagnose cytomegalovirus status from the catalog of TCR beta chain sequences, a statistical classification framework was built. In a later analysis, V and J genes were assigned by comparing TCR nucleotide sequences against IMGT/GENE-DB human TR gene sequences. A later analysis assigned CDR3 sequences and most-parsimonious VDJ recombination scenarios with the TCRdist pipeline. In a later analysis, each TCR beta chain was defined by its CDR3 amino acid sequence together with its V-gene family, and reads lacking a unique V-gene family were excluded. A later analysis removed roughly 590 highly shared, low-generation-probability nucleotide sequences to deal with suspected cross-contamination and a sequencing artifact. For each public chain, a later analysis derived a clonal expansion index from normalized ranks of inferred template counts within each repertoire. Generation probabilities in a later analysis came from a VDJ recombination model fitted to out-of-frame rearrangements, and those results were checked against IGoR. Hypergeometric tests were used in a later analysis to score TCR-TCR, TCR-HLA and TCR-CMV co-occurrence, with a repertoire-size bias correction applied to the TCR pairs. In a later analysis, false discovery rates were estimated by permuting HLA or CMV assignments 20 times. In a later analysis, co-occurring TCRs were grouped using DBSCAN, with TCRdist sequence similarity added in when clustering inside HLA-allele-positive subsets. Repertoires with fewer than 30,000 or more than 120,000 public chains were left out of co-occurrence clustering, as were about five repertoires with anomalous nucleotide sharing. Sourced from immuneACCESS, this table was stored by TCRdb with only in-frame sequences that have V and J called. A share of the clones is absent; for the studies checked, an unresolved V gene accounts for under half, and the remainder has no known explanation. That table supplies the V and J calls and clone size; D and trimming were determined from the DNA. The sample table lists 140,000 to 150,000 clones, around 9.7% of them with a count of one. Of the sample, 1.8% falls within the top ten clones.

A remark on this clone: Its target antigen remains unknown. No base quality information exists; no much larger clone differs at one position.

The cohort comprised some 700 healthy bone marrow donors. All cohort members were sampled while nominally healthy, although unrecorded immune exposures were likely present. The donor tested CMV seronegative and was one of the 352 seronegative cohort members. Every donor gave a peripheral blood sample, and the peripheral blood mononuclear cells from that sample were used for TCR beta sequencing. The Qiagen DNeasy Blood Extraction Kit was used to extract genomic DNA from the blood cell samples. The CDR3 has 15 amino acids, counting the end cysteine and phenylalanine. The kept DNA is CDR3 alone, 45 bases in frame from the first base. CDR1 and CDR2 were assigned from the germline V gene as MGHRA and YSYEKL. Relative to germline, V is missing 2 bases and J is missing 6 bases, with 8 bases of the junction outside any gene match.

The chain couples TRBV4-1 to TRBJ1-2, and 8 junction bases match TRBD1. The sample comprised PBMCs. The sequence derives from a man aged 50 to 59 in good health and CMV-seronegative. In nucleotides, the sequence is TGCGCCAGCAGCCAAACGGACAGGGCGGGACATGGCTACACCTTC. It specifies CASSQTDRAGHGYTF.